This entry lists 21 T cell receptor beta chains sequenced from one sample in a study of T cells in Graves' hyperthyroidism and ophthalmopathy. TCR beta CDR3 region amplification was performed from RNA transcripts. An initial round of RT-PCR targeting the TCR CDR3 relied on the HTBI primer set. TCRdb reanalysed the multiplex PCR reads using MiXCR and keeps one entry per CDR3 protein. The sample includes about 690,000 distinct CDR3 sequences, approximately 15% of them seen just once. Sequencing was done on a sample of blood. The receptors were sampled from a man aged 50 to 60 with Graves' hyperthyroidism.

This clonotype turned up a few times. J is TRBJ1-4 and V is TRBV4-3, with a weak D call TRBD1 (6 bases). Trimming removed 2 bases from V and 3 bases from J, with 10 bases in between. The CDR3 loop spans 15 amino acids. CDR1 is LGHNA and CDR2 is YSLEER in the germline V gene. CDR3 coding DNA: TGCGCCAGCAGCCAACGGCCAGGGGCTAATGAAAAACTGTTTTTT. Its translation is CASSQRPGANEKLFF.

This clonotype has at least ten counts. V is TRBV11-3 and J is TRBJ2-3, with D possibly being TRBD1 or TRBD2 (6 bases each). The germline gives CDR1 SGHNT, CDR2 YENEEA. V shed 5 bases and J shed 3 bases, with 15 bases lying between them. The CDR3 consists of 15 residues. The CDR3: CASSPLGGRTDTQYF. The CDR3 DNA is TGTGCCAGCAGCCCGCTAGGGGGGAGGACAGATACGCAGTATTTT.

This clonotype came up a few times. It may be a read error: a sequence one base away is much more abundant. The genes are TRBV5-1 and TRBJ2-1, with no clear D. Germline V gives CDR1 SGHRS, CDR2 YFSETQ. The CDR3 covers 15 residues. CDR3 protein: CASSFEWSSYNEQSF. CDR3 DNA: TGCGCCAGCAGCTTTGAGTGGAGCTCCTACAATGAGCAGTCCTTC.

Ten or more counts support this clonotype. DNA for the CDR3: TGTGCCAGCAGCTTTCCCTCCGGCGAGACGAACACCGGGGAGCTGTTTTTT. It translates to CASSFPSGETNTGELFF. The chain combines TRBV5-6 with TRBJ2-2, with D unresolved. Trimming took 2 bases from V and 0 from J, leaving 14 bases between them. CDR1 is SGHDT and CDR2 is YYEEEE in the germline V gene. The CDR3 contains 17 residues.

As for this clonotype: A clone one base away is much larger, so this may be a read error. The J gene is TRBJ2-5, the V gene TRBV13; TRBD1 matches 12 bases. Germline-derived CDR1 and CDR2 are PRHDT and FYEKMQ (reference sequence). V was clipped by 0 bases and J by 4 bases; unmatched bases: 3. This CDR3 has 16 residues. The chain's CDR3 is CASSLGGTGGTETQYF. The DNA for the CDR3 is TGTGCCAGCAGCTTAGGGGGGACAGGGGGCACAGAGACCCAGTACTTC. The variable domain in full, with the rest retrieved from reference TRBV13 and TRBJ2-5, is AAGVIQSPRHLIKEKRETATLKCYPIPRHDTVYWYQQGPGQDPQFLISFYEKMQSDKGSIPDRFSAQQFSDYHSELNMSSLELGDSALYFCASSLGGTGGTETQYFGPGTRLLVL.

This clonotype appeared many times. This chain joins TRBV6-6 and TRBJ2-6; tentatively, D is TRBD1 or TRBD2 (5 bases each). This CDR3 has 17 amino acids. The V gene lost 0 bases and the J gene lost 4 bases, with 13 bases spanning the gap. Germline CDR1 and CDR2: MNHNY and SVGAGI (reference sequence). CDR3 sequence (DNA): TGTGCCAGCAGTTACTCTCATTCCGGGGACGGGGCCAACGTCCTGACTTTC. Its translation is CASSYSHSGDGANVLTF.

The gene calls are TRBV7-9 and TRBJ2-5; TRBD1 agrees at 7 bases. Germline V gene lookup returns CDR1 SEHNR and CDR2 FQNEAQ (reference sequence). CDR3 length: 14 amino acids. Trimming cost V 5 bases and J 11 bases; bases outside gene matches: 14. The CDR3 bases are TGTGCCAGCAGCCGTTTGGACAGGCGGCCCAAACAGTACTTC. Amino acids: CASSRLDRRPKQYF.

Details on this clonotype: A much larger clone sits a single nucleotide away, making a read error possible. This chain links TRBV5-1 with TRBJ1-1; D uncertain. Germline lookup yields CDR1 SGHRS and CDR2 YFSETQ. The CDR3 loop spans 14 amino acids. CDR3 sequence (DNA): TGCGCCAGCAGCAGGAGCGGAGTAAACACTGAAGCTCTCTTT. Translation: CASSRSGVNTEALF.

This clonotype has ten or more counts. The chain carries TRBV3-1 and TRBJ1-2; TRBD1 might be the D (6 bases). The germline V and J ends were trimmed by 0 bases and 4 bases, with 12 bases remaining between them. This CDR3 has 15 residues. Germline loops: CDR1 LGHDT, CDR2 YNNKEL (reference sequence). Here the CDR3 DNA reads TGTGCCAGCAGCCAAGATCGAGGGGGGGCCTATGGCTACACCTTC. Protein product: CASSQDRGGAYGYTF. Full variable domain (missing parts from reference TRBV3-1 and TRBJ1-2): DTAVSQTPKYLVTQMGNDKSIKCEQNLGHDTMYWYKQDSKKFLKIMFSYNNKELIINETVPNRFSPKSPDKAHLNLHINSLELGDSAVYFCASSQDRGGAYGYTFGSGTRLTVV.

The chain recombines TRBV6-9 with TRBJ1-5, with 8 bases matching TRBD1. V dropped 3 bases and J dropped 1; count of bases not matched to a gene: 2. The CDR3 is 15 residues long. Germline CDR1 and CDR2: MNHGY and SVAAGI. The CDR3 coding sequence is TGTGCCAGCAGTTACAACAGGGGGAGCAATCAGCCCCAGCATTTT. As protein: CASSYNRGSNQPQHF.

This clonotype was observed at least ten times. The chain is built from TRBV20-1 and TRBJ1-6; D is undetermined. V was cut by 3 bases and J by 9 bases, with 6 bases left in between. CDR1 and CDR2 from the germline V gene are DFQATT and SNEGSKA (reference sequence). The CDR3 spans 11 residues. The CDR3 protein is CSASPGSPLHF. The CDR3, as DNA: TGCAGTGCTAGTCCCGGTTCACCCCTCCACTTT.

This rearrangement joins TRBV7-8 to TRBJ2-1; possibly TRBD2 for D (6 bases). The V and J ends lost 4 bases and 8 bases respectively, with 15 bases between them. This CDR3 comprises 14 residues. Germline lookup yields CDR1 SGHVS and CDR2 FQNEAQ. In DNA form, the CDR3 reads TGTGCCAGCAGCTCCGGGACTCTCGCGGATGAGCAGTTCTTC. Translation gives CASSSGTLADEQFF.

This clonotype was detected ten times or more. This rearrangement joins TRBV28 to TRBJ1-2; perhaps TRBD1 as D (5 bases). Trimming cost V 8 bases and J 2 bases, with 12 bases left between them. This CDR3 is built from 13 residues. Germline lookup yields CDR1 MDHEN and CDR2 SYDVKM. Here the CDR3 reads CASGAAGNYGYTF. As DNA, the CDR3 is TGTGCCAGCGGCGCCGCAGGGAACTATGGCTACACCTTC.

This clonotype was counted many times. V gene TRBV15 combines with J gene TRBJ1-1; D is ambiguous. CDR1 is LNHNV and CDR2 is YYDKDF in the germline V gene (reference sequence). Trimming took 6 bases from V and 2 from J, leaving 10 bases between them. The length of the CDR3 is 13 residues. For the CDR3, the DNA is TGTGCCACCAGGACACATTTCAACACTGAAGCTTTCTTT. Translation: CATRTHFNTEAFF.

This clonotype turned up a few times. CDR3 loop: CASSFQNPGTSGIAKNIQYF. DNA for the CDR3: TGTGCCAGCAGTTTCCAAAACCCAGGGACTAGCGGAATAGCCAAAAACATTCAGTACTTC. This chain uses TRBV27 with TRBJ2-4; TRBD2 aligns across 11 bases. Germline CDR1 and CDR2: MNHEY and SMNVEV (reference sequence). V lost 3 bases to trimming and J lost 0 bases; unmatched junction nucleotides: 13. This CDR3 region has 20 residues.

This clonotype was seen only a few times. This chain connects TRBV9 to TRBJ1-2, with D perhaps TRBD1 (5 bases). The CDR3 spans 14 residues. V dropped 1 base and J dropped 3 bases, with 10 bases sitting between them. Germline-derived CDR1 and CDR2 are SGDLS and YYNGEE. The CDR3 sequence: CASSVPDSDYGYTF. CDR3 bases: TGTGCCAGCAGCGTACCAGACAGTGACTATGGCTACACCTTC.

There are many counts of this clonotype. The chain uses TRBV27 and TRBJ2-7; D is unresolved. Germline CDR1 MNHEY, CDR2 SMNVEV (reference sequence). The ends were cut back, 0 bases at V and 3 bases at J, with 6 bases in the middle. CDR3 length: 13 residues. For the CDR3, the DNA is TGTGCCAGCAGTTTATCCAGGAGCTACGAGCAGTACTTC. Its translation: CASSLSRSYEQYF.

This clonotype appeared many times. V is TRBV5-1 and J is TRBJ2-1, with 7 bases identical to TRBD1. CDR1 is SGHRS, CDR2 YFSETQ, per germline. The V and J ends lost 1 base and 2 bases, in that order; junction bases with no gene match: 3. The CDR3 runs 15 residues. DNA of the CDR3: TGCGCCAGCAGCTTGATGGACAGGACCTACAATGAGCAGTTCTTC. Translated, it gives CASSLMDRTYNEQFF.

CDR3 sequence reads: CASSPRALTNEQFF. For the CDR3, the DNA is TGTGCCAGCAGCCCGCGGGCTTTGACGAATGAGCAGTTCTTC. The chain uses TRBV11-1 and TRBJ2-1, with a possible D match to TRBD2 (5 bases). This CDR3 is 14 amino acids long. Trimming shortened V by 5 bases and J by 7 bases, and 15 bases separated the two germline ends. Germline CDR1 is SGHAT and CDR2 is FQDESV (reference sequence).

This clonotype was counted many times. CDR3 residues: CASSFTGLTSYEQYF. Written as DNA, the CDR3 is TGTGCCAGCAGTTTCACGGGACTAACCTCCTACGAGCAGTACTTC. This chain joins TRBV27 and TRBJ2-7; TRBD2 aligns across 7 bases. V was clipped by 3 bases and J by 0 bases; unmatched bases: 5. CDR3 length equals 15 residues. Germline V CDR1 and CDR2: MNHEY, SMNVEV (reference sequence).

This clonotype occurred a few times. The chain has TRBV9 and TRBJ2-7; D perhaps matches TRBD2 (5 bases). In germline, CDR1 is SGDLS, CDR2 YYNGEE. CDR3 length: 15 amino acids. With 0 bases removed from V and 4 bases from J, the gap between germline ends came to 14 bases. The CDR3 DNA reads as TGTGCCAGCAGCGTAGGGAGCGGACCTTTTTACGAGCAGTACTTC. Amino acid sequence: CASSVGSGPFYEQYF.